One sample yielded the 7 T cell receptor beta chains listed below, sequenced in a study of vaccination and CD4 T cells after COVID-19. Cultured CD4+ T-cell DNA underwent Oncomine TCR Beta short-read sequencing. TCRdb used MiXCR to reprocess the PCR reads, holding one entry per CDR3 protein. The profile covers fewer than 20,000 distinct CDR3 sequences, with 42% appearing a single time and roughly 6.2% taken by the ten largest. Treatment defined: roughly 10-day PBMC culture with coronavirus spike peptide pools or control peptides (ViraFEST assay). The antigens these receptors bind are not known. Sequencing was performed on CD4+ T cells from blood, cultured in vitro, taken before SARS-CoV-2 vaccination. All receptors come from a human donor who had recovered from COVID-19.

The rearrangement links TRBV27 to TRBJ1-2, with a possible D match to TRBD1 (5 bases). The CDR3 sequence is 18 residues long. Germline CDR1 is MNHEY and CDR2 is SMNVEV (reference sequence). V dropped 4 bases and J dropped 0 bases, with 21 bases sitting between them. In nucleotides, the CDR3 is TGTGCCAGCAGTTACCACCCCCAGGGTCGGGGGTCTAACTATGGCTACACCTTC. Encoded protein: CASSYHPQGRGSNYGYTF.

The V gene is TRBV11-2, the J gene TRBJ2-3; D is unclear. Deletions cut 2 bases from V and 1 base from J, with 10 bases between. The CDR3 sequence is 15 residues long. The germline CDR1 and CDR2 sequences are SGHAT and FQNNGV. The CDR3 loop is CASSLNGIGTDTQYF. DNA of the CDR3: TGTGCCAGCAGCTTAAACGGAATAGGCACAGATACGCAGTATTTT. Variable domain in full (rest from reference TRBV11-2 and TRBJ2-3): EAGVAQSPRYKIIEKRQSVAFWCNPISGHATLYWYQQILGQGPKLLIQFQNNGVVDDSQLPKDRFSAERLKGVDSTLKIQPAKLEDSAVYLCASSLNGIGTDTQYFGPGTRLTVL.

This CDR3 is CASSAPDEWTSGDTGELFF. The CDR3 nucleotides are TGTGCCAGCAGTGCTCCGGACGAGTGGACTAGCGGGGACACCGGGGAGCTGTTTTTT. The J gene is TRBJ2-2, the V gene TRBV2; 12 bases fit TRBD2. This CDR3 has 19 amino acids. Germline V gene data show CDR1 as SNHLY and CDR2 as FYNNEI. Germline trimming cut 4 bases from V and 3 bases from J; bases unmatched to any gene: 12.

The J gene is TRBJ1-5, the V gene TRBV2; maybe TRBD1 (5 bases). The CDR3 covers 15 residues. Germline CDR1 SNHLY, CDR2 FYNNEI. V lost 6 bases, J lost 1 base, and 13 bases lay in between. The CDR3 nucleotides are TGTGCCAGCAGGCAGGGCATCCTGAGCAATCAGCCCCAGCATTTT. Encoded protein: CASRQGILSNQPQHF.

This clonotype ranks as large. The chain joins TRBV6-1 to TRBJ1-2, with D uncertain. CDR1 and CDR2 (germline): MNHNS, SASEGT. The ends were cut back, 5 bases at V and 2 bases at J, with 12 bases in the middle. The CDR3 is 14 amino acids. As DNA, the CDR3 is TGTGCCAGCAGTCCCACAGATACCAACTATGGCTACACCTTC. Translated, it gives CASSPTDTNYGYTF.

This chain connects TRBV20-1 to TRBJ2-3; D not certain. Trimming took off 1 base at V and 1 base at J, with 15 bases between the two ends. This CDR3 region has 16 residues. Germline V gives CDR1 DFQATT, CDR2 SNEGSKA (reference sequence). The CDR3 spells CSARGLADWGTDTQYF. The DNA for the CDR3 is TGCAGTGCTAGAGGTTTGGCGGATTGGGGCACAGATACGCAGTATTTT.

This clonotype was seen more than once but under ten times. The chain carries TRBV7-9 and TRBJ1-1; D uncertain. The CDR3 runs 15 residues. V lost 4 bases to trimming and J lost 0 bases, with 12 bases between them. CDR1 and CDR2 from the germline V gene are SEHNR and FQNEAQ (reference sequence). The CDR3 sequence: CASSSTPGLNTEAFF. The CDR3 nucleotides are TGTGCCAGCAGCTCGACACCCGGGTTGAACACTGAAGCTTTCTTT.